This TCR beta chain was captured by sequencing in a study of cytomegalovirus exposure and HLA in healthy donors. Broader study findings: In a later analysis, TCR beta V- and J-gene trimming was associated with a missense DCLRE1C variant. Among the most significant clusters, several appeared linked to common viral pathogens in a later analysis. Most TCR sequences showed up rarely, but some public TCRs showed up in many donors.

Comments on this clone: What it binds is not known.

Primers: 60 Vbeta forward and 13 Jbeta reverse. Repertoires were generated with immunoSEQ multiplex PCR, while TCRdb's copy carries only in-frame clones and drops some. The top ten hold 10% of the sample, which has tens of thousands of clones, approximately 80% seen once. Germline CDR1 reads SGHTA; CDR2 reads FQGNSA. This CDR3 is built from 13 residues. V lost 5 bases to trimming and J lost 1 base, with 7 bases between them. Sequencing used PBMCs. The rearrangement uses TRBV7-2 and TRBJ2-3; D not resolved. This clonotype was obtained from a woman younger than 30 in good health and CMV-seropositive. The CDR3 DNA is TGTGCCAGCAGCCTCGTCCGCACAGATACGCAGTATTTT. Protein: CASSLVRTDTQYF.